The 4 T cell receptor beta chains in this list originate from one sample, sequenced in a study of T cell repertoires in cytomegalovirus infection. Each CDR3 protein gets one entry after TCRdb re-called the reads with MiXCR. The table shows 150,000 or so distinct CDR3 sequences, with approximately 30% occurring only once. The antigens of these receptors remain unknown. The sequenced sample was CD8+ T cells from cultured PBMCs, obtained from culture after CMV antigen stimulation. The origin of the receptors is a human donor in good health (CMV status not recorded). Some clones in this sample may be carry-over from other donors' samples.

The chain uses TRBV11-2 and TRBJ2-7; unclear D gene. V was pared by 0 bases and J by 6 bases, with 18 bases between. This CDR3 has 16 residues. Per germline, CDR1 SGHAT and CDR2 FQNNGV. As DNA, the CDR3 is TGTGCCAGCAGCTTAGAGGGGTACAGCCCTTTTTCCGAGCAGTACTTC. Protein sequence: CASSLEGYSPFSEQYF.

This chain connects TRBV7-8 to TRBJ2-1; unclear D gene. The CDR3 consists of 13 residues. Between the trimmed V and J ends, which lost 5 bases and 2 bases, there was a span of 7 bases. Germline CDR1 SGHVS, CDR2 FQNEAQ. This CDR3 reads CASSRPPYNEQFF. The CDR3 DNA reads as TGTGCCAGCAGCCGGCCTCCCTACAATGAGCAGTTCTTC.

The rearrangement links TRBV5-4 to TRBJ1-1, with D perhaps matching TRBD1 (5 bases). V lost 4 bases to trimming and J lost 0 bases, with 10 bases between them. Looked up from germline, CDR1 is SGHNT and CDR2 is YYREEE (reference sequence). This CDR3 has 14 amino acids. The CDR3 nucleotides are TGTGCCAGCAGCCCCGGGGCATTGAACACTGAAGCTTTCTTT. It translates to CASSPGALNTEAFF.

This clonotype is a singleton in its sample. The rearrangement joins TRBV27 to TRBJ1-5; D is possibly TRBD1 (5 bases). This CDR3 region has 14 residues. CDR1 and CDR2 (germline): MNHEY, SMNVEV (reference sequence). Trimming cost V 2 bases and J 6 bases, with 11 bases left between them. The CDR3 coding sequence is TGTGCCAGCAGTTTAAATGCAGGGACTCAGCCCCAGCATTTT. This encodes CASSLNAGTQPQHF.